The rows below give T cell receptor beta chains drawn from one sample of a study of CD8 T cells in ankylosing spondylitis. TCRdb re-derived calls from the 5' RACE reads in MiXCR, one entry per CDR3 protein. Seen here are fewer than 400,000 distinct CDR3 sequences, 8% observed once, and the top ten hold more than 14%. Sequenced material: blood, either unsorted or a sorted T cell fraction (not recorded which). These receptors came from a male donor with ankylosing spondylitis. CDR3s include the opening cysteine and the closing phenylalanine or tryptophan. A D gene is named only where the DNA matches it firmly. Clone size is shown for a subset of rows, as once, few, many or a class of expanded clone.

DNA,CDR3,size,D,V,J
TGCGCCAGCCGGGGACAGCCGTTCCAAGAGACCCAGTACTTC,CASRGQPFQETQYF,.,TRBD1,TRBV5-1,TRBJ2-5
TGCGCCAGCAGCTCAAGAACCGAGACCTACGAGCAGTACTTC,CASSSRTETYEQYF,.,.,TRBV5-1,TRBJ2-7
TGCGCCAGCAGCGGGTCCGGCTCTGGGGCCAACGTCCTGACTTTC,CASSGSGSGANVLTF,few,.,TRBV5-1,TRBJ2-6
TGTGCCAGCAGTCCTCCTCGGGGGCCCCAGCATTTT,CASSPPRGPQHF,many,.,TRBV28,TRBJ1-5
TGTGCCAGCAGTTATGACAGTGTCGTGCGTGAAAAACTGTTTTTT,CASSYDSVVREKLFF,.,.,TRBV6-5,TRBJ1-4
TGTGCCAGCAGTCTAGCGGGAGCCGTCCCAGATACGCAGTATTTT,CASSLAGAVPDTQYF,many,TRBD2,TRBV6-1,TRBJ2-3
TGTGCCGTAACCGGGACAGGGGGTTTACTTGAGCAGTTCTTC,CAVTGTGGLLEQFF,.,TRBD1,TRBV2,TRBJ2-1
TGCGCCAGCAGGCAAACGACTGGGAGCACTGAAGCTTTCTTT,CASRQTTGSTEAFF,many,.,TRBV10-2,TRBJ1-1
TGCGCCAGCAGCTTGGGGGCTAGCGGGAGTCATAATATCTACGAGCAGTACTTC,CASSLGASGSHNIYEQYF,many,TRBD2,TRBV5-1,TRBJ2-7
TGTGCCAGCACCTCCAGGCACTACGAGCAGTACTTC,CASTSRHYEQYF,few,.,TRBV27,TRBJ2-7
TGTGCCAGCAGCTTAATCGCGGTTAGCACAGATACGCAGTATTTT,CASSLIAVSTDTQYF,many,.,TRBV7-9,TRBJ2-3
TGCGCCAGCAGCCCTACTAGCGCATCCTACGAGCAGTACTTC,CASSPTSASYEQYF,few,TRBD2,TRBV5-1,TRBJ2-7
TGCGCCAGCAGCCTAGGGGGGCCCCGACTTCCTGGAAACACCATATATTTT,CASSLGGPRLPGNTIYF,many,.,TRBV4-1,TRBJ1-3
TGTGCCAGCAGCTTAACTGGGTTTGCGACCACCGGGGAGCTGTTTTTT,CASSLTGFATTGELFF,.,.,TRBV7-2,TRBJ2-2
TGTGCCAGCAGTAAAGGCGTAGCGGGCACTGAAGCTTTCTTT,CASSKGVAGTEAFF,.,.,TRBV27,TRBJ1-1
TGTGCCAGCAGTGGAGAGTATAGCAATCAGCCCCAGCATTTT,CASSGEYSNQPQHF,.,.,TRBV28,TRBJ1-5
TGCAGCGTTGATGTCCGGGACTCTGGGGCCAACGTCCTGACTTTC,CSVDVRDSGANVLTF,many,.,TRBV29-1,TRBJ2-6
TGTGCCAGCAGCCAAGATCAGACACTCTCTGGAAACACCATATATTTT,CASSQDQTLSGNTIYF,many,.,TRBV4-2,TRBJ1-3
TGCGCCAGCAACTTACGGACAGATCTGAACACCGGGGAGCTGTTTTTT,CASNLRTDLNTGELFF,many,.,TRBV5-1,TRBJ2-2
TGTGCCAGCAGCTTCTTGGGGGGAGACAATCAGCCCCAGCATTTT,CASSFLGGDNQPQHF,.,.,TRBV28,TRBJ1-5
TGCACCGTGCAGCCTGGCAGGGCCTACACTGAAGCTTTCTTT,CTVQPGRAYTEAFF,.,.,TRBV20-1,TRBJ1-1
TGTGCCAGCAGCTACGCGGCCTCGGGCGAAAAACTGTTTTTT,CASSYAASGEKLFF,many,.,TRBV7-9,TRBJ1-4
TGCGCCAGCAGGGCGGGGTGGGGGGACAGTACCTACGAGCAGTACTTC,CASRAGWGDSTYEQYF,.,.,TRBV5-1,TRBJ2-7
TGTGCCAGCAGCCCTCGGAAGGGTTTCCCCTACAATGAGCAGTTCTTC,CASSPRKGFPYNEQFF,few,.,TRBV7-3,TRBJ2-1
TGTGCCAGCAGCCAGGGGTGGCACCAGCAAGAGACCCAGTACTTC,CASSQGWHQQETQYF,many,.,TRBV7-8,TRBJ2-5